The sequence of this T cell receptor beta chain was determined in a study of T cell repertoires in cytomegalovirus infection. From the reads, TCRdb called clonotypes with MiXCR, one entry per CDR3 protein. The sample holds roughly 100,000 distinct CDR3 sequences, around 40% seen once. Regarding this clonotype: Its antigen is still unknown.

CDR3 length equals 14 residues. Trimming pared 3 bases from V and 1 base from J, leaving 9 bases between. CDR1 is MNHEY and CDR2 is SVGAGI in the germline V gene. The rearrangement joins TRBV6-5 to TRBJ1-1; D unclear. The TCR sequence derives from a human donor in good health (CMV status not recorded). Some clones in this sample may be carry-over from other donors' samples. The sample here was CD8+ T cells from cultured PBMCs, taken from culture after CMV antigen stimulation. CDR3 sequence: CASSYLGTNTEAFF. In DNA form, the CDR3 reads TGTGCCAGCAGTTATCTAGGAACGAACACTGAAGCTTTCTTT.